This TCR beta chain emerged from a study of blood T cell repertoires in COVID-19 (dated by TCRdb to 2020 to 2021). As for the study more broadly: Samples from collaborators originated in the United States, Italy and Spain and spanned both the acute and convalescent phases of COVID-19. The material from the prospective study consisted of cDNA or gDNA derived from T cells, B-cell-depleted T cells, or PBMCs. Subjects who had been exposed to COVID-19, were actively infected with it, or had recovered from it provided the deeply sampled blood TCRbeta repertoires that made up the dataset. The repertoires were made available in a free public database intended to serve as a resource for research on the immune response to SARS-CoV-2. The samples were drawn from two sources: the first 160 participants of the ongoing ImmuneRACE study, and approximately 1,300 subjects contributed by 6 global collaborators. The sample metadata nearly always contained a de-identified subject ID, COVID-19 status, age in years and sex. Where available, HLA class I and class II types were obtained from metadata supplied by the sample provider rather than from assay-based typing. Study-level results and caveats: The amount of clinical and demographic metadata varied by source and participant and was provided uncurated.

The CDR1 and CDR2 encoded by the germline V gene are LGHNT and FRNRAP. Relative to germline, V is 0 bases shorter and J is 4 bases shorter, with 16 bases between their ends. Inclusive of the bounding cysteine and phenylalanine, the CDR3 is 17 residues long. Only CDR3 DNA remains: 51 bases, in frame from the first base. Notes on this clone: Its antigen is not yet known. No base quality information exists; no much larger clone differs at one position.

The immunoSEQ Assay, a bias-controlled multiplex PCR, was used to amplify TCRbeta CDR3 regions from genomic DNA. The source study handled its data this way. The number of nucleated cells in each sample was estimated by amplification of reference gene primers within the assay. To quantify the absolute abundance of each unique TCRbeta CDR3 rearrangement, sequence reads were collapsed and filtered. For each sample, productive Simpson clonality was calculated by taking the square root of Simpson's diversity index across productive rearrangements. Not all clones reach the TCRdb copy of this immuneACCESS table, which keeps in-frame sequences only. Checked studies attribute under half of the gap to unresolved V genes and leave the rest unexplained. V and J calls and clone size are given by that table; D and trimming were obtained from the DNA. The sample table records 300,000 to 450,000 clones; 88% of these occur just once. Of the sample, 1.2% falls within the top ten clones.

Participants in the prospective study were enrolled through a virtual design, were aged roughly 18 to 90 years, and lived in roughly 26 United States geographic areas. In the prospective study, participants were assigned to cohorts based on the clinical history participants reported in a screening survey and a study questionnaire. Recovered participants in ImmuneRACE Cohort 3 were defined by two consecutive negative NP/OP PCR tests, clearance by a healthcare professional, or resolution of symptoms. In the prospective study, whole blood, serum and a nasopharyngeal or oropharyngeal swab were collected from each participant by mobile phlebotomists. Over a roughly 2-month period, participants in the prospective study had the option of providing additional blood draws and questionnaires. Before DNA extraction, blood samples from the prospective study were shipped at room temperature or frozen.

The source is a woman aged 18-29 years who had recovered from COVID-19. The chain links TRBV12-5 with TRBJ2-1, with the D segment identity uncertain. The sample was PBMCs or T cells enriched from blood (not recorded which). The encoded CDR3 is CASGLVSPRSGYNEQFF. The bases are TGTGCTAGTGGTTTGGTCTCTCCCCGATCCGGTTACAATGAGCAGTTCTTC.